A single sample is the source of the 10 T cell receptor beta chains below, sequenced in a study of T cells after posttransplantation cyclophosphamide. Some clones are missing from TCRdb's copy, which holds only in-frame ones; the method was immunoSEQ multiplex PCR. The sample presents 40,000 to 60,000 clones, none singletons. Source material: PBMCs. These receptors were obtained from a man aged 35-49 years in good health, CMV-negative, and a related stem cell transplant donor.

This clone showed up many times. The chain employs TRBV4-1 and TRBJ2-1; 10 positions match TRBD2. Germline V gene sequence: CDR1 MGHRA, CDR2 YSYEKL. V shed 4 bases and J 2 bases; nucleotides not matched to a gene: 5. This CDR3 is built from 16 residues. CDR3 region: CASSRGTSEPYNEQFF. CDR3 DNA: TGCGCCAGCAGCCGAGGGACTAGCGAGCCCTACAATGAGCAGTTCTTC.

This clone has a count of ten or more. This chain uses TRBV5-1 with TRBJ2-2; 13 bases fit TRBD2. V was clipped by 3 bases and J by 1 base; unmatched bases: 3. The CDR3 has 17 amino acids. CDR1 SGHRS and CDR2 YFSETQ come from the germline V gene. CDR3 region: CASSSGLAGVNTGELFF. DNA of the CDR3: TGCGCCAGCAGCTCAGGACTAGCGGGAGTGAACACCGGGGAGCTGTTTTTT.

This clone appeared many times. This chain joins TRBV6-1 and TRBJ2-7, with 7 bases identical to TRBD1. This CDR3 is 12 amino acids long. Per the germline V gene, CDR1 is MNHNS and CDR2 is SASEGT. V was clipped by 8 bases and J by 0 bases; unmatched bases: 1. This chain's CDR3 is CASRDSSYEQYF. The CDR3 DNA follows: TGTGCCAGCCGGGACAGCTCCTACGAGCAGTACTTC.

In this sample, this clone turned up many times. J is TRBJ2-7 and V is TRBV10-3; the D gene is possibly TRBD2 (6 bases). There are 14 residues in the CDR3. Germline-derived CDR1 and CDR2 are ENHRY and SYGVKD. V lost 6 bases, J lost 0 bases, and 12 bases lay in between. For the CDR3, the DNA is TGTGCCATCAGAGACCGGGACTCCTCCTACGAGCAGTACTTC. It encodes CAIRDRDSSYEQYF.

This clone was observed at least ten times. The V call is TRBV5-1, the J call TRBJ2-6, with D possibly being TRBD1 (5 bases). CDR3 length: 17 residues. The V and J ends lost 7 bases and 0 bases respectively, with 17 bases between them. Per germline, CDR1 SGHRS and CDR2 YFSETQ. The CDR3 here is CASGHRSHASGANVLTF. The CDR3 DNA follows: TGCGCCAGCGGACACAGGAGTCACGCCTCTGGGGCCAACGTCCTGACTTTC.

This clone appeared a few times. The rearrangement uses TRBV7-9 and TRBJ2-1; TRBD2 is a possible D gene (5 bases). The V end lost 1 base, the J end lost 9 bases, and 7 bases lay between the germline ends. Germline-derived CDR1 and CDR2 are SEHNR and FQNEAQ (reference sequence). The length of the CDR3 is 12 residues. The CDR3 region is CASSLVGVEQFF. The CDR3, as DNA: TGTGCCAGCAGCTTAGTCGGGGTTGAGCAGTTCTTC.

This clone has at least ten counts. The chain carries TRBV4-2 and TRBJ1-4, with TRBD1 matching 9 bases. Germline V gives CDR1 LGHNA, CDR2 YNFKEQ. The CDR3 is made up of 16 amino acids. With 4 bases clipped from V and 7 bases from J, the junction kept 10 bases outside the gene matches. The CDR3: CASSPSTGGGSEKLFF. Written as DNA, the CDR3 is TGTGCCAGCAGCCCCTCGACAGGGGGAGGTAGTGAAAAACTGTTTTTT.

This clone was counted many times. V and J are TRBV7-2 and TRBJ2-5; TRBD2 matches 8 bases. The junction had 7 bases not matched to a gene; V was cut back by 3 bases and J by 1 base. The CDR3 length is 16 residues. The germline gives CDR1 SGHTA, CDR2 FQGNSA. CDR3 DNA sequence: TGTGCCAGCAGCTTCCGCGCGGGGGGCATCCAAGAGACCCAGTACTTC. Translated, it gives CASSFRAGGIQETQYF. Together with reference TRBV7-2 and TRBJ2-5, the CDR3 gives the full variable domain: GAGVSQSPSNKVTEKGKDVELRCDPISGHTALYWYRQSLGQGLEFLIYFQGNSAPDKSGLPSDRFSAERTGGSVSTLTIQRTQQEDSAVYLCASSFRAGGIQETQYFGPGTRLLVL.

This clone was picked up many times. This chain links TRBV4-1 with TRBJ2-7; TRBD1 matches 7 bases. Germline-derived CDR1 and CDR2 are MGHRA and YSYEKL. The CDR3 is 16 residues long. J lost 1 base, V lost 1 base, and 7 bases had no gene match. The CDR3 here is CASSQGSAGGSYEQYF. The CDR3 nucleotides read TGCGCCAGCAGCCAAGGGTCAGCAGGGGGTTCCTACGAGCAGTACTTC.

This clone was counted ten times or more. The chain uses TRBV14 and TRBJ2-5; TRBD2 aligns across 8 bases. The CDR3 extends over 15 amino acids. Germline-derived CDR1 and CDR2 are SGHDN and FVKESK. V trimming: 4 bases; J trimming: 2 bases; junction bases outside the gene matches: 6. The CDR3 loop is CASSPWSGSQETQYF. The CDR3, as DNA: TGTGCCAGCAGCCCTTGGAGCGGGAGTCAAGAGACCCAGTACTTC. The full variable domain, rest sourced from reference TRBV14 and TRBJ2-5, is EAGVTQFPSHSVIEKGQTVTLRCDPISGHDNLYWYRRVMGKEIKFLLHFVKESKQDESGMPNNRFLAERTGGTYSTLKVQPAELEDSGVYFCASSPWSGSQETQYFGPGTRLLVL.